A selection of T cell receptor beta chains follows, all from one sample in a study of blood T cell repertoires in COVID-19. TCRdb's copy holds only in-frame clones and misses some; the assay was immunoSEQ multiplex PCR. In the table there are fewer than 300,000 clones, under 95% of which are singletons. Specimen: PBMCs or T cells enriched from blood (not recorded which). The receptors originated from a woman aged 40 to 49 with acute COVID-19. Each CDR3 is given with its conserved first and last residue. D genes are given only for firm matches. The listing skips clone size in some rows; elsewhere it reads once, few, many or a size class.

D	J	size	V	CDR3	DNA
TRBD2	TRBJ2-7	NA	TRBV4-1	CASSQGLLAGTFDEQYF	TGCGCCAGCAGCCAAGGTCTACTAGCGGGGACCTTCGACGAGCAGTACTTC
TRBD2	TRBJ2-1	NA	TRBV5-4	CASSPRDYYQSEQFF	TGTGCCAGCAGCCCCCGGGACTATTATCAAAGCGAGCAGTTCTTC
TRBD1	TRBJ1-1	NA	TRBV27	CASSTETGFGTEAFF	TGTGCCAGCAGTACAGAGACAGGGTTCGGCACTGAAGCTTTCTTT
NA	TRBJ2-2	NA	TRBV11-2	CASSGSRGGELFF	TGTGCCAGCAGCGGGTCGCGGGGCGGGGAGCTGTTTTTT
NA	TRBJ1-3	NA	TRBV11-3	CASANTGTVSGNTIYF	TGTGCCAGCGCCAACACAGGGACCGTCTCTGGAAACACCATATATTTT
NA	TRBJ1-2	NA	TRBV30	CAWSVGTQGLYGYTF	TGTGCCTGGAGTGTGGGCACTCAGGGACTGTATGGCTACACCTTC
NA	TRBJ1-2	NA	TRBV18	CASSPGLPGDYGYTF	TGTGCCAGCTCACCGGGCCTTCCCGGGGACTATGGCTACACCTTC
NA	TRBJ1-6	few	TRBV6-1	CASSETQSYNSPLHF	TGTGCCAGCAGTGAAACACAGTCCTATAATTCACCCCTCCACTTT
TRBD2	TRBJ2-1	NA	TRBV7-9	CASSFGSPGSGGREQFF	TGTGCCAGCAGCTTCGGTTCCCCGGGCAGCGGGGGGCGTGAGCAGTTCTTC
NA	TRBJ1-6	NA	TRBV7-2	CASSPFKDRYAGYSPLHF	TGTGCCAGCAGCCCTTTCAAGGACAGATACGCGGGTTATTCACCCCTCCACTTT
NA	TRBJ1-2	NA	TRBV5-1	CASSEGLLFADNYGYTF	TGCGCCAGCAGCGAGGGACTCCTTTTCGCCGATAACTATGGCTACACCTTC
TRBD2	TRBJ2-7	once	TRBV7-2	CASSLEGGSTHEQYF	TGTGCCAGCAGCTTAGAGGGCGGGAGTACGCACGAGCAGTACTTC
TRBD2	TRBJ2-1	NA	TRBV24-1	CATSGGTSGRSYNEQFF	TGTGCCACCAGTGGTGGGACTAGCGGGAGGTCCTACAATGAGCAGTTCTTC
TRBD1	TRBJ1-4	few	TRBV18	CASSRDRAGEKLFF	TGTGCCAGCTCACGGGACAGGGCCGGAGAAAAACTGTTTTTT